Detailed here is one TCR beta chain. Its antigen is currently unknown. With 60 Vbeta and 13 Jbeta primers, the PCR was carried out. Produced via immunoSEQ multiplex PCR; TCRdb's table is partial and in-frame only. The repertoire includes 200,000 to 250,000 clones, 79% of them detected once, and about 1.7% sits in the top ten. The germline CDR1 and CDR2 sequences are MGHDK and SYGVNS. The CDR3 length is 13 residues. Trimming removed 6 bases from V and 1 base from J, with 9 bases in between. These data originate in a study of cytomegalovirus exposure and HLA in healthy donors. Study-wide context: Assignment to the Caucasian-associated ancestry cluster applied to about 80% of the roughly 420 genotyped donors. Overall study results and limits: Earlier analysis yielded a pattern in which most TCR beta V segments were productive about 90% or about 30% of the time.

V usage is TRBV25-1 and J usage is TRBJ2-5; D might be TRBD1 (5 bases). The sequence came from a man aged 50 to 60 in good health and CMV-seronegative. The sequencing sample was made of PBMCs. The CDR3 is CASSDRFQETQYF. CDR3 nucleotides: TGTGCCAGCAGCGACAGATTCCAAGAGACCCAGTACTTC.